A single sample gave rise to the 3 T cell receptor beta chains below, sequenced in a study of beta chain features in type 1 diabetes. Reverse transcribing all isolated RNA meant expressed TCRB transcripts were sequenced. Produced via immunoSEQ multiplex PCR; TCRdb's table is partial and in-frame only. The data show about 160,000 clones, approximately 8.8% seen once. Their antigens remain unidentified. Study outcomes and limitations: Shortening that was moderate but significant affected the TCRB CDR3s of Type 1 diabetes patients in all four CD4+ subsets.

Source material: central memory CD4+ T cells from blood. These receptor sequences come from a woman in her thirties with type 1 diabetes.

The rearrangement uses TRBV7-9 and TRBJ1-2; D is undetermined. Germline V gene sequence: CDR1 SEHNR, CDR2 FQNEAQ (reference sequence). Trimming took 5 bases from V and 3 from J, leaving 10 bases between them. The CDR3 extends over 13 amino acids. Here the CDR3 DNA reads TGTGCCAGCAGCCGCGGGGAAGACTATGGCTACACCTTC. Translated: CASSRGEDYGYTF.

This clone was observed a few times. The V call is TRBV9, the J call TRBJ2-1; unclear D gene. The CDR3 is 14 amino acids. The V and J ends lost 4 bases and 4 bases respectively, with 12 bases between them. CDR1 and CDR2 from the germline V gene are SGDLS and YYNGEE. In DNA form, the CDR3 reads TGTGCCAGCAGCCCCTCGTCGTTATACAATGAGCAGTTCTTC. As protein: CASSPSSLYNEQFF.

This chain links TRBV4-2 with TRBJ2-7; TRBD2 agrees at 7 bases. The CDR3 has 15 residues. The V gene's germline CDR1 is LGHNA and CDR2 YNFKEQ. The V gene end was trimmed by 6 bases and the J gene end by 0 bases; junction bases not matched to a gene: 8. Here the CDR3 DNA reads TGTGCCAGCAGGTTCTCCGAGCGGGACTCCTACGAGCAGTACTTC. This translates into CASRFSERDSYEQYF.